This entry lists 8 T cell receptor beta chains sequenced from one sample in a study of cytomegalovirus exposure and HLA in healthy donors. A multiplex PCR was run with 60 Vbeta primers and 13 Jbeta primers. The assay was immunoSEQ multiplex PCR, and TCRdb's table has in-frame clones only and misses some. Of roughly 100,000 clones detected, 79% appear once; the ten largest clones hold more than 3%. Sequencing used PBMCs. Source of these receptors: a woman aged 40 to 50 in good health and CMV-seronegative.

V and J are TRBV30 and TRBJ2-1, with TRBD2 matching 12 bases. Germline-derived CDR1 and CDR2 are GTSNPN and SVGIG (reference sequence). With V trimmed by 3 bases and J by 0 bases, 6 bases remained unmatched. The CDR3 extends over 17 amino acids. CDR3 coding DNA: TGTGCCTGGAGGTTTCTGGGACTAGCGGGCTCCTACAATGAGCAGTTCTTC. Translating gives CAWRFLGLAGSYNEQFF.

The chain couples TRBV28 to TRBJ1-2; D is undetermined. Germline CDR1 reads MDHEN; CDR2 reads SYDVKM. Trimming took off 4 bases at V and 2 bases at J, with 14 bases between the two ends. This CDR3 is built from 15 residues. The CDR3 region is CASSYEVGSNYGYTF. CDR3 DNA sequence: TGTGCCAGCAGTTACGAGGTCGGCAGCAACTATGGCTACACCTTC.

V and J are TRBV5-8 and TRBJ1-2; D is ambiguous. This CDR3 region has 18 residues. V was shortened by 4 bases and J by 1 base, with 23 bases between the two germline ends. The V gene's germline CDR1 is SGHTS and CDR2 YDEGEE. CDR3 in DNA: TGTGCCAGCAGCCTCCCCCATGACCTACTAGGCCATAACTATGGCTACACCTTC. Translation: CASSLPHDLLGHNYGYTF.

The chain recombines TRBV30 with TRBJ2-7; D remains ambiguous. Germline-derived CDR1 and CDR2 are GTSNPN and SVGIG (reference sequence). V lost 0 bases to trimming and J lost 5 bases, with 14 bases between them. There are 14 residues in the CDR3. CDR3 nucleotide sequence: TGTGCCTGGAGTGTAGAGGTCAGCATCGACGAGCAGTACTTC. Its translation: CAWSVEVSIDEQYF.

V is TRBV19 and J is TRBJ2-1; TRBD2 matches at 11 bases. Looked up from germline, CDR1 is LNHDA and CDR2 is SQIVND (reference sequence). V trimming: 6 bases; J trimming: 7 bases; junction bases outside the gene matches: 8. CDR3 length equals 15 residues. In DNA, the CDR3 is TGTGCCAGTAGCGCCGGGACTAGCGGAGTTAATGAGCAGTTCTTC. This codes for CASSAGTSGVNEQFF.

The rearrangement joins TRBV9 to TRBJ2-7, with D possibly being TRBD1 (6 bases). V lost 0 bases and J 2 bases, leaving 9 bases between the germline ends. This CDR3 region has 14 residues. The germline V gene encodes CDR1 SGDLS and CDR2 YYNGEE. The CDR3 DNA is TGTGCCAGCAGCGTAGGACAGGACCCCTACGAGCAGTACTTC. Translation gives CASSVGQDPYEQYF.

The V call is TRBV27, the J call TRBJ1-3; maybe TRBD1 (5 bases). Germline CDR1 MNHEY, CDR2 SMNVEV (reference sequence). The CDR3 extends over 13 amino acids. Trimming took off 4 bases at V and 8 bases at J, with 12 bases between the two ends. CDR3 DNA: TGTGCCAGCAGTTCCTCCACGGGGGACACCATATATTTT. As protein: CASSSSTGDTIYF.

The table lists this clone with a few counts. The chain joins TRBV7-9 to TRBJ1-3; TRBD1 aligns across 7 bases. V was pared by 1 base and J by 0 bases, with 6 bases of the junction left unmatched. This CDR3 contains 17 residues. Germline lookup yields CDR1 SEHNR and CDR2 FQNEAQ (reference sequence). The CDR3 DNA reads TGTGCCAGCAGCTTAGGGTGGGGGACAGCCTCTGGAAACACCATATATTTT. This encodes CASSLGWGTASGNTIYF. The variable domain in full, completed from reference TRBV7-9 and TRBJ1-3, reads DTGVSQNPRHKITKRGQNVTFRCDPISEHNRLYWYRQTLGQGPEFLTYFQNEAQLEKSRLLSDRFSAERPKGSFSTLEIQRTEQGDSAMYLCASSLGWGTASGNTIYFGEGSWLTVV.